This T cell receptor beta chain derives from a study of blood T cell repertoires in COVID-19 (dated by TCRdb to about 2020). Regarding the research as a whole: Samples covering the acute and convalescent phases of COVID-19 were provided by collaborators in the United States, Italy and Spain. The dataset comprised deeply sampled blood TCRbeta repertoires from subjects exposed to, actively infected with, or recovered from COVID-19. The repertoires were made available in a free public database intended to serve as a resource for research on the immune response to SARS-CoV-2. HLA class I and class II types, where available, came from metadata supplied by the sample provider rather than from assay-based typing. Samples were obtained from the ongoing ImmuneRACE study (first 160 participants) and from about 1,300 subjects provided by 6 global collaborators. Nearly every sample came with metadata listing a de-identified subject ID, COVID-19 status, age in years and sex. The material from the prospective study consisted of cDNA or gDNA derived from T cells, B-cell-depleted T cells, or PBMCs.

For this clone: What antigen it recognizes has not been identified. No base-level quality is on record; no much larger clone is a single base apart.

Study-wide conclusions, independent of this receptor: The quantity of clinical and demographic metadata differed by source and by participant and was supplied without curation.

Germline trimming amounts to 4 bases on V and 3 bases on J, with 7 as the count of junction bases outside the gene matches. Its CDR3 holds 16 amino acids, cysteine through phenylalanine. The read is trimmed to its CDR3 DNA, 48 bases read in frame from base 1. According to the germline V gene, CDR1 reads SNHLY and CDR2 reads FYNNEI. A second Seattle source provided samples from volunteer blood donors who had recovered from COVID-19. Whole blood was collected in K2EDTA tubes by collaborating institutions according to the institutions' own protocols. For TCRbeta analysis, collaborators shipped samples as frozen whole blood, isolated PBMCs, or DNA extracted from either of those sample types. TCRbeta CDR3 regions were amplified from genomic DNA by means of the immunoSEQ Assay, a bias-controlled multiplex PCR. The original pipeline was this. The number of nucleated cells in each sample was estimated by amplification of reference gene primers within the assay. To quantify the absolute abundance of each unique TCRbeta CDR3 rearrangement, sequence reads were collapsed and filtered. Productive Simpson clonality was computed per sample as the square root of Simpson's diversity index over productive rearrangements. Held by TCRdb, this immuneACCESS table contains in-frame sequences only and omits some clones. Under half of the omission traces to an unresolved V gene where checked; the cause of the rest is unknown. V and J calls and clone size are those listed in that table; D and trimming were worked out from the DNA. The sample table contains 220,000 or so clones; only one count was recorded for roughly 84% of them. The ten top clones hold 2.9% of the sample.

The sequence joins TRBV2 to TRBJ2-4, with TRBD2 matching 9 junction bases. The receptor was isolated from a man over 45 who had recovered from COVID-19. The sequenced sample consisted of peripheral blood. The CDR3 region has the sequence CASSVRAGGGKNIQYF. The nucleotides are TGTGCCAGCAGTGTTAGGGCGGGAGGGGGCAAAAACATTCAGTACTTC.